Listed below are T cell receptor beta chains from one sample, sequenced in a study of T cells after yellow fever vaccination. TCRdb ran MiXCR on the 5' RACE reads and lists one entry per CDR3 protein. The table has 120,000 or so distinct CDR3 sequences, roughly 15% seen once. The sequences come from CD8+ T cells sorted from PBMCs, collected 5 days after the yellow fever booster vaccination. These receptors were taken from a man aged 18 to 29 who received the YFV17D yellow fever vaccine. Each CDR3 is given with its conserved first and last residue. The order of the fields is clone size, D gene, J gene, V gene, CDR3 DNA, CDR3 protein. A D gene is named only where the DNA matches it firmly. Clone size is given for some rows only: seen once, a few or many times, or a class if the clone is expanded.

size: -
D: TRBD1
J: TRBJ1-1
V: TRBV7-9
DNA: TGTGCCAGCAGCTTAGGGAGGACAGGGGGAGGCACTGAAGCTTTCTTT
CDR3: CASSLGRTGGGTEAFF

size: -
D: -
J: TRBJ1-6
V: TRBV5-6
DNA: TGTGCCAGCAGCTTGCAGAGGGGCTCAGACTCACCCCTCCACTTT
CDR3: CASSLQRGSDSPLHF

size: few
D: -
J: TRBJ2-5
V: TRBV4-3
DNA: TGCGCCAGCAGCCAAGTGGTTGCAGGCAGCCAAGAGACCCAGTACTTC
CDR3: CASSQVVAGSQETQYF

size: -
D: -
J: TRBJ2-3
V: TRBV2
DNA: TGTGCCAGCAGTGACCTTGTGGCCTCCGGGTATTTT
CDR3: CASSDLVASGYF

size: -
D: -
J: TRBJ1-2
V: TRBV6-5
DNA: TGTGCCAGCAGTTACTCGGCCAGTAACTATGGCTACACCTTC
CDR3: CASSYSASNYGYTF

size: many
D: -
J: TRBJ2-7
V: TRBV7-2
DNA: TGTGCCAGCAGCTTAAACAGGCGGTACCACGAGCAGTACTTC
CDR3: CASSLNRRYHEQYF

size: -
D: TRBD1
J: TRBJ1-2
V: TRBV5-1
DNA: TGCGCCAGCAGTTATGGACAGGTTGATGGCTACACCTTC
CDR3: CASSYGQVDGYTF

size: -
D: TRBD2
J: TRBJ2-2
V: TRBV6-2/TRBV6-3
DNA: TGTGCCAGCAGCCCCCTGTGGCGGGGGGACGGGGAGCTGTTTTTT
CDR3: CASSPLWRGDGELFF

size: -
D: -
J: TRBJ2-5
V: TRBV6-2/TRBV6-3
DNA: TGTGCCAGCAGAACGACGGGGGTATTGGAGACCCAGTACTTC
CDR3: CASRTTGVLETQYF

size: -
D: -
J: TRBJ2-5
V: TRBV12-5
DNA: TGTGCTAGTGGTTTGCCTACTCGGGGGACTGCACAAGAGACCCAGTACTTC
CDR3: CASGLPTRGTAQETQYF

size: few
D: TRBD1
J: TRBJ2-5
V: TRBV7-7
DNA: TGTGCCAGCAGCTTGGGTTTCGGGACAGGGGAAGAGACCCAGTACTTC
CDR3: CASSLGFGTGEETQYF

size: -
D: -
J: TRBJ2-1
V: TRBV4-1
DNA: TGCGCCAGCAGCCAAGATACCGGGGATGAGCAGTTCTTC
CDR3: CASSQDTGDEQFF

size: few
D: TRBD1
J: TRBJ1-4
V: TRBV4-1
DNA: TGCGCCAGCAGCCAAGTACCGGGACAGGGGAATGTAGCTAATGAAAAACTGTTTTTT
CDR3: CASSQVPGQGNVANEKLFF

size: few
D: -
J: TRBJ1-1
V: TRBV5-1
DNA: TGCGCCAGCAGCTTCGGACAGAGTTCCTTTATGAACACTGAAGCTTTCTTT
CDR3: CASSFGQSSFMNTEAFF

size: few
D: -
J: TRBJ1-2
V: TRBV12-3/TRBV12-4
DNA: TGTGCCAGCAGTCCGCCTCCCAGGGTAGGCTATGGCTACACCTTC
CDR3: CASSPPPRVGYGYTF

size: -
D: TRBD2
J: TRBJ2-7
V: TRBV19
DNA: TGTGCCTCCTCTCCTAGCGGGGGGCCCCTTACCTCCTACGAGCAGTACTTC
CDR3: CASSPSGGPLTSYEQYF

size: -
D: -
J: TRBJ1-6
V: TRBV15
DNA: TGTGCCACCAGGGGGAGGGGAAATAATTCACCCCTCCACTTT
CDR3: CATRGRGNNSPLHF

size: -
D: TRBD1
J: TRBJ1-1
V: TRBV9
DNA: TGTGCCAGCAGCTCAGGGACAGGGGAAATTCTGAGAGCTTTCTTT
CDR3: CASSSGTGEILRAFF

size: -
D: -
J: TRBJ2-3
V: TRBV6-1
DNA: TGTGCCAGCAGGCCGGCCAAGGGTGACACAGATACGCAGTATTTT
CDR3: CASRPAKGDTDTQYF

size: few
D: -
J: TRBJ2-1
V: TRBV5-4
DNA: TGTGCCAGCAGCTTAGGGGATGGTTTCAGTGAGCAGTTCTTC
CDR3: CASSLGDGFSEQFF

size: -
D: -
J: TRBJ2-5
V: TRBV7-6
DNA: TGTGCCAGCACCCGAGGGAGTTATAACCAAGAGACCCAGTACTTC
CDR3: CASTRGSYNQETQYF

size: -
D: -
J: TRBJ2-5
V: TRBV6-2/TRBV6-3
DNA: TGTGCCAGCAGTTACAGTGGGTCGGCAGTCCAAGAGACCCAGTACTTC
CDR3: CASSYSGSAVQETQYF

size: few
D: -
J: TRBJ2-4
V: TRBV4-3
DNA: TGCGCCAGCAGCCAAGATTCGAGGGGCGCAGGGTCAAACATTCAGTACTTC
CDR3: CASSQDSRGAGSNIQYF

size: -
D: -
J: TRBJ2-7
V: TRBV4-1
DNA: TGCGCCAGCAGCCAAGAAAAGAACGGCTACGAGCAGTACTTC
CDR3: CASSQEKNGYEQYF

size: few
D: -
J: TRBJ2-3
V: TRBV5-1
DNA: TGCGCCAGCAGCCTAGGACGGGGACCCTATCCAGATACGCAGTATTTT
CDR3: CASSLGRGPYPDTQYF

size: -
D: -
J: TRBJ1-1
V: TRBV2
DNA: TGTGCCTATGGACAGTACGACACTGAAGCTTTCTTT
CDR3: CAYGQYDTEAFF

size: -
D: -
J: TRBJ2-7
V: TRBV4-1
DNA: TGCGCCAGCAGCCATCCCGGGCCAGGCGGGGAGCAGTACTTC
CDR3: CASSHPGPGGEQYF

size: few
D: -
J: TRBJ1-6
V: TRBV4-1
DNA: TGCGCCAGCAGCCAGATTCCAGGGTCCAACGGGTCACCCCTCCACTTT
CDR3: CASSQIPGSNGSPLHF

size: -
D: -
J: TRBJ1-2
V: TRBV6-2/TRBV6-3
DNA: TGTGCCAGCAGTTACGGGATCGGCTACACCTTC
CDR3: CASSYGIGYTF

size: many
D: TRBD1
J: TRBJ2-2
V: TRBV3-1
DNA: TGTGCCAGCAGCCACAGGGGACAGGGTTCCGGGGAGCTGTTTTTT
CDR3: CASSHRGQGSGELFF

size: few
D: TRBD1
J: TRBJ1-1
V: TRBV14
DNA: TGTGCCAGCAGGCAGACAGGGACTAACACTGAAGCTTTCTTT
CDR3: CASRQTGTNTEAFF

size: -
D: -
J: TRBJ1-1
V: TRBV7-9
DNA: TGTGCCAGCAGCTCGACGAATAGAGGGAACACTGAAGCTTTCTTT
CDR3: CASSSTNRGNTEAFF

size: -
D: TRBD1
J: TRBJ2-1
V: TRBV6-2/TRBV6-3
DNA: TGTGCCAGCAGTTATCCTGGGACAGGGTGGAATGAGCAGTTCTTC
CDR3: CASSYPGTGWNEQFF

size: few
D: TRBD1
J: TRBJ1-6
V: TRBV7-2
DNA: TGTGCCAGCAGCTTGGGGGGACAGGGAAGGTTATCACCCCTCCACTTT
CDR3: CASSLGGQGRLSPLHF

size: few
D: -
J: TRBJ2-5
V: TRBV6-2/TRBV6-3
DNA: TGTGCCAGCAGTTACGGGACTCGGCTAAGGGAGACCCAGTACTTC
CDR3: CASSYGTRLRETQYF

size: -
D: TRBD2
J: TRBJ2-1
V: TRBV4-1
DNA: TGCGCCAGCAGCCTAGAGGAGCGGGGGGGCCTAGATGAGCAGTTCTTC
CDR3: CASSLEERGGLDEQFF

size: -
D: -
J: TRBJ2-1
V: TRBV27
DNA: TGTGCCAGCAGTTTCCGGACCTACCTTAATGAGCAGTTCTTC
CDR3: CASSFRTYLNEQFF

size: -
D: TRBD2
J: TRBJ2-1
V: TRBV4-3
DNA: TGCGCCAGCAGCCAGGACGGCGGGGGCTCCTACAATGAGCAGTTCTTC
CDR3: CASSQDGGGSYNEQFF

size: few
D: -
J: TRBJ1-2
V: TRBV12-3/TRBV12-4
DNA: TGTGCCAGCAGTTTCCCGGACAGCTATGGCTACACCTTC
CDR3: CASSFPDSYGYTF

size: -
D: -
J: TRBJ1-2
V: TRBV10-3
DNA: TGTGCAACTAAAGCCCAGTCGGGGTCTCGCTATGGCTACACCTTC
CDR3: CATKAQSGSRYGYTF

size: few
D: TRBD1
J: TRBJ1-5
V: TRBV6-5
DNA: TGTGCCAGCAGGTCCACAGGGGGCAGTCAGCCCCAGCATTTT
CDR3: CASRSTGGSQPQHF

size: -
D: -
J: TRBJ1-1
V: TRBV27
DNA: TGTGCCAGCAGTTTTAGCCACATGGCGGGGCGTGAAGCTTTCTTT
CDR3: CASSFSHMAGREAFF

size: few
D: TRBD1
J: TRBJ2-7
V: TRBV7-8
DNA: TGTGCCAGCAGTTCCAGGACAGGGGGCTACGAGCAGTACTTC
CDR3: CASSSRTGGYEQYF

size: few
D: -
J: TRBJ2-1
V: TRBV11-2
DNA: TGTGCCAGCAGCTTAGCGTCTAGATCCCGCCCCACCCATGAGCAGTTCTTC
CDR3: CASSLASRSRPTHEQFF

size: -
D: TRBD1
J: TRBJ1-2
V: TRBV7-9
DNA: TGTGCCAGCAGCCCGTCGGGACAGCCCCAGGGCTATGGCTACACCTTC
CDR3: CASSPSGQPQGYGYTF

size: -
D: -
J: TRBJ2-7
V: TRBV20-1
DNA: TGCAGTGCTAGACCCCGGGGGACACCTTACGAGCAGTACTTC
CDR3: CSARPRGTPYEQYF

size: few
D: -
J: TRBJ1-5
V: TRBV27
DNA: TGTGCCAGCAGTTTATCGAACAGTCAGCCCCAGCATTTT
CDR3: CASSLSNSQPQHF

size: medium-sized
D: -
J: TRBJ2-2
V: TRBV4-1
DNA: TGCGCCAGCAGCCAAACCGATACCGGGGAGCTGTTTTTT
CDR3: CASSQTDTGELFF

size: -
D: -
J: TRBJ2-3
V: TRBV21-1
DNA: TGTGCCAGCAGGAAAAGGTCAGCCGATACGCAGTATTTT
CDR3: CASRKRSADTQYF